This T cell receptor (beta chain) was found in a study of cytomegalovirus exposure and HLA in healthy donors. General study results and limits: Sequencing likely caused a cluster of highly shared sequence variants.

Unmatched junction bases numbered 5, after V lost 3 bases and J lost 4 bases. CDR1 is SGHRS, CDR2 YFSETQ, per germline. This CDR3 spans 16 amino acids. With 60 Vbeta and 13 Jbeta primers, the PCR was carried out. Using immunoSEQ multiplex PCR, the repertoire was profiled, and TCRdb retains in-frame clones only, with some absent. The profile covers some 110,000 clones, with roughly 82% appearing a single time and less than 2% taken by the ten largest. A word on this clone: What it binds is unknown.

V is TRBV5-1 and J is TRBJ1-4; 11 bases are a match to TRBD1. Sequencing input: PBMCs. This receptor was identified in a man in his forties or fifties in good health and CMV-seronegative. CDR3 amino acids: CASSSGQGAINEKLFF. Here the CDR3 DNA reads TGCGCCAGCAGCTCAGGACAGGGGGCAATTAATGAAAAACTGTTTTTT. The full variable domain, with the rest looked up from reference TRBV5-1 and TRBJ1-4, is KAGVTQTPRYLIKTRGQQVTLSCSPISGHRSVSWYQQTPGQGLQFLFEYFSETQRNKGNFPGRFSGRQFSNSRSEMNVSTLELGDSALYLCASSSGQGAINEKLFFGSGTQLSVL.